These T cell receptor beta chains were read from a single sample in a study of blood T cell repertoires in COVID-19. Only in-frame clones appear in the TCRdb table, and some are missing; sequencing was by immunoSEQ multiplex PCR. Counted here are roughly 250,000 clones, 70% to 85% occurring once; the ten biggest clones make up roughly 4%. Sequenced material: peripheral blood. These receptor sequences come from a woman aged 35 to 49 with active or convalescent COVID-19. Each CDR3 is given with its conserved first and last residue. D genes are given only for firm matches. Some rows have no size entry. The others give once, few or many, or a class for an expanded clone.

clone_size: .; v_call: TRBV14; j_call: TRBJ1-6; d_call: .; cdr3_nt: TGTGCCAGCAGCCAAGGTCGGGAAAATTCACCCCTCCACTTT; cdr3_aa: CASSQGRENSPLHF
clone_size: .; v_call: TRBV5-1; j_call: TRBJ1-2; d_call: .; cdr3_nt: TGCGCCAGCAGCGAAGAAAGGAGTAGCTACACCTTC; cdr3_aa: CASSEERSSYTF
clone_size: .; v_call: TRBV28; j_call: TRBJ1-5; d_call: .; cdr3_nt: TGTGCCAGCAGTTTATGGATTCAGGATCAGCCCCAGCATTTT; cdr3_aa: CASSLWIQDQPQHF
clone_size: .; v_call: TRBV19; j_call: TRBJ1-3; d_call: .; cdr3_nt: TGTGCCAGTAGTATTTCGACAGCCAGCTCTGGAAACACCATATATTTT; cdr3_aa: CASSISTASSGNTIYF
clone_size: .; v_call: TRBV11-2; j_call: TRBJ2-1; d_call: .; cdr3_nt: TGTGCCAGCAGCTTAGACAGGGCAAATGAGCAGTTCTTC; cdr3_aa: CASSLDRANEQFF
clone_size: .; v_call: TRBV5-1; j_call: TRBJ1-1; d_call: .; cdr3_nt: TGCGCCAGCAGCTTGGTGGACCAGGGGACTGAAGCTTTCTTT; cdr3_aa: CASSLVDQGTEAFF
clone_size: .; v_call: TRBV2; j_call: TRBJ1-2; d_call: TRBD1; cdr3_nt: TGTGCCAGCAGCGAACATCCGGGACAGGGATATGGCTACACCTTC; cdr3_aa: CASSEHPGQGYGYTF
clone_size: once; v_call: TRBV7-3; j_call: TRBJ1-1; d_call: .; cdr3_nt: TGTGCCAGCAGTAGGGCAGGAGGGACTGAAGCTTTCTTT; cdr3_aa: CASSRAGGTEAFF
clone_size: .; v_call: TRBV27; j_call: TRBJ2-1; d_call: TRBD1; cdr3_nt: TGTGCCAGCAGTTTCGACAGGGGTTACAATGAGCAGTTCTTC; cdr3_aa: CASSFDRGYNEQFF
clone_size: .; v_call: TRBV18; j_call: TRBJ1-1; d_call: .; cdr3_nt: TGTGCCAGCTCACCCTCAGAGTTGAGGACTGAAGCTTTCTTT; cdr3_aa: CASSPSELRTEAFF
clone_size: .; v_call: TRBV18; j_call: TRBJ1-1; d_call: .; cdr3_nt: TGTGCCAGCTCACCACCGTGGGAGGGGACTGAAGCTTTCTTT; cdr3_aa: CASSPPWEGTEAFF
clone_size: few; v_call: TRBV10-3; j_call: TRBJ2-1; d_call: .; cdr3_nt: TGTGCCATCAGTGAGTCCAGGGATGACAATGAGCAGTTCTTC; cdr3_aa: CAISESRDDNEQFF
clone_size: .; v_call: TRBV2; j_call: TRBJ1-1; d_call: .; cdr3_nt: TGTGCCAGCAGTGAAGCCTTCAGGATCGCCACTGAAGCTTTCTTT; cdr3_aa: CASSEAFRIATEAFF
clone_size: few; v_call: TRBV12-1; j_call: TRBJ1-6; d_call: .; cdr3_nt: TGTGCCGGACAATCACCCCTCCACTTT; cdr3_aa: CAGQSPLHF
clone_size: once; v_call: TRBV2; j_call: TRBJ2-5; d_call: TRBD1; cdr3_nt: TGTGCCAGCACACTTTACAGGGGTGGGGAGACCCAGTACTTC; cdr3_aa: CASTLYRGGETQYF
clone_size: once; v_call: TRBV7-9; j_call: TRBJ2-7; d_call: .; cdr3_nt: TGTGCCAGCAGCCCCCGTGGTTCGGAGCTTCACGAGCAGTACTTC; cdr3_aa: CASSPRGSELHEQYF
clone_size: .; v_call: TRBV3-1/TRBV3-2; j_call: TRBJ2-1; d_call: TRBD2; cdr3_nt: TGTGCCAGCAGCCTAGGACTAGCGGGGGTCGAGCAGTTCTTC; cdr3_aa: CASSLGLAGVEQFF
clone_size: .; v_call: TRBV9; j_call: TRBJ1-1; d_call: .; cdr3_nt: TGTGCCAGCAGCGGGCCTCAAACAGGTCCGGACACTGAAGCTTTCTTT; cdr3_aa: CASSGPQTGPDTEAFF
clone_size: .; v_call: TRBV2; j_call: TRBJ1-5; d_call: .; cdr3_nt: TGTGCCAGCAGTGAATTGGGCAGCAATCAGCCCCAGCATTTT; cdr3_aa: CASSELGSNQPQHF
clone_size: .; v_call: TRBV6-6; j_call: TRBJ1-5; d_call: .; cdr3_nt: TGTGCCAGCATCCCCGACCAGGGAAATCAGCCCCAGCATTTT; cdr3_aa: CASIPDQGNQPQHF
clone_size: .; v_call: TRBV10-2; j_call: TRBJ1-4; d_call: .; cdr3_nt: TGCGCCAGCAGTGACCACGGAGGAGTAACTAATGAAAAACTGTTTTTT; cdr3_aa: CASSDHGGVTNEKLFF
clone_size: once; v_call: TRBV9; j_call: TRBJ2-3; d_call: TRBD2; cdr3_nt: TGTGCCAGCAGCGAGACTAGCGGGGGACTGACAGATACGCAGTATTTT; cdr3_aa: CASSETSGGLTDTQYF
clone_size: .; v_call: TRBV11-2; j_call: TRBJ2-7; d_call: TRBD1; cdr3_nt: TGTGCCAGCAGCTTTGGGACAGGGGCCTCCTACGAGCAGTACTTC; cdr3_aa: CASSFGTGASYEQYF
clone_size: .; v_call: TRBV28; j_call: TRBJ1-2; d_call: TRBD1; cdr3_nt: TGTGCCAGCAGTTTCCTCGGGACAGACTATGGCTACACCTTC; cdr3_aa: CASSFLGTDYGYTF
clone_size: once; v_call: TRBV5-1; j_call: TRBJ2-1; d_call: TRBD2; cdr3_nt: TGCGCCAGCAGCTTGGGTACTAGCGGGGCCAATGAGCAGTTCTTC; cdr3_aa: CASSLGTSGANEQFF
clone_size: .; v_call: TRBV7-8; j_call: TRBJ2-1; d_call: .; cdr3_nt: TGTGCCAGCAGCTTAGGAACCTCAGGGGGGCGCAGAAATGAGCAGTTCTTC; cdr3_aa: CASSLGTSGGRRNEQFF
clone_size: once; v_call: TRBV9; j_call: TRBJ1-1; d_call: TRBD1; cdr3_nt: TGTGCCAGCAGCGCAAGGGGACAGGGAAAATACACTGAAGCTTTCTTT; cdr3_aa: CASSARGQGKYTEAFF
clone_size: .; v_call: TRBV9; j_call: TRBJ2-1; d_call: .; cdr3_nt: TGTGCCAGCAGCGTAGGGGGTGGGGGGGCGTACAATGAGCAGTTCTTC; cdr3_aa: CASSVGGGGAYNEQFF
clone_size: .; v_call: TRBV2; j_call: TRBJ2-3; d_call: .; cdr3_nt: TGTGCCAGCAGTCAGGGTTCAGATACGCAGTATTTT; cdr3_aa: CASSQGSDTQYF
clone_size: .; v_call: TRBV27; j_call: TRBJ1-2; d_call: TRBD1; cdr3_nt: TGTGCCAGCACCTCAGGGGGTTGGAAAGGCTACACCTTC; cdr3_aa: CASTSGGWKGYTF
clone_size: .; v_call: TRBV6-5; j_call: TRBJ1-5; d_call: .; cdr3_nt: TGTGCCAGCATGGGTGGCCGGGTAAATCAGCCCCAGCATTTT; cdr3_aa: CASMGGRVNQPQHF
clone_size: .; v_call: TRBV27; j_call: TRBJ2-3; d_call: .; cdr3_nt: TGTGCCAGCGGCAGTTGGGGAGGCACAGATACGCAGTATTTT; cdr3_aa: CASGSWGGTDTQYF
clone_size: .; v_call: TRBV28; j_call: TRBJ1-2; d_call: .; cdr3_nt: TGTGCCAGCTTCCAGGGGACGGCCGTAAACTATGGCTACACCTTC; cdr3_aa: CASFQGTAVNYGYTF
clone_size: .; v_call: TRBV5-6; j_call: TRBJ1-5; d_call: TRBD1; cdr3_nt: TGTGCCAGCAGCCGGACGACAGGGCTGGGCAATCAGCCCCAGCATTTT; cdr3_aa: CASSRTTGLGNQPQHF
clone_size: .; v_call: TRBV7-2; j_call: TRBJ1-1; d_call: TRBD1; cdr3_nt: TGTGCCAGCAGCACTTTACAGGGGGCTCCAGCTTTCTTT; cdr3_aa: CASSTLQGAPAFF
clone_size: .; v_call: TRBV30; j_call: TRBJ1-3; d_call: .; cdr3_nt: TGTGCCTGGAGTAGCAGGGTCGGGAGCACCATATATTTT; cdr3_aa: CAWSSRVGSTIYF
clone_size: .; v_call: TRBV7-9; j_call: TRBJ2-1; d_call: .; cdr3_nt: TGTGCCAGCAGCTTGAGCGTCCCCGGGGGTGAGCAGTTCTTC; cdr3_aa: CASSLSVPGGEQFF
clone_size: .; v_call: TRBV6-5; j_call: TRBJ2-3; d_call: TRBD2; cdr3_nt: TGTGCCAGCAGTTTTATAGCGGGGGTCAGCACAGATACGCAGTATTTT; cdr3_aa: CASSFIAGVSTDTQYF
clone_size: .; v_call: TRBV3-1/TRBV3-2; j_call: TRBJ2-3; d_call: TRBD2; cdr3_nt: TGTGCCAGCAGCCAACCTAGCGGGGGAGATACGCAGTATTTT; cdr3_aa: CASSQPSGGDTQYF
clone_size: .; v_call: TRBV5-5; j_call: TRBJ2-3; d_call: .; cdr3_nt: TGTGCCAGCAGCTCGACAGGCGACGGTACGCAGTATTTT; cdr3_aa: CASSSTGDGTQYF
clone_size: once; v_call: TRBV6-5; j_call: TRBJ1-1; d_call: TRBD1; cdr3_nt: TGTGCCAGCAGCGAGGGGGACAGAAGGAAAACTTTCTTT; cdr3_aa: CASSEGDRRKTFF
clone_size: .; v_call: TRBV5-1; j_call: TRBJ1-5; d_call: .; cdr3_nt: TGCGCCAGCAGCTTGGACGGACAGCCTAATCAGCCCCAGCATTTT; cdr3_aa: CASSLDGQPNQPQHF
clone_size: few; v_call: TRBV25-1; j_call: TRBJ2-1; d_call: .; cdr3_nt: TGTGCCCTGGACAGGGAGGGTGAGCAGTTCTTC; cdr3_aa: CALDREGEQFF
clone_size: .; v_call: TRBV5-6; j_call: TRBJ2-5; d_call: .; cdr3_nt: TGTGCCAGCAGCTTGGGCAGGGCGGAGACCCAGTACTTC; cdr3_aa: CASSLGRAETQYF
clone_size: .; v_call: TRBV3-1/TRBV3-2; j_call: TRBJ2-7; d_call: TRBD1; cdr3_nt: TGTGCCAGCAGCCGACAGGGGGCGTCCTACGAGCAGTACTTC; cdr3_aa: CASSRQGASYEQYF
clone_size: .; v_call: TRBV28; j_call: TRBJ1-3; d_call: .; cdr3_nt: TGTGCCAGCAGCTCGGGGGGAGTGGCCATTGGAAACACCATATATTTT; cdr3_aa: CASSSGGVAIGNTIYF
clone_size: .; v_call: TRBV19; j_call: TRBJ1-2; d_call: TRBD1; cdr3_nt: TGTGCCAGTAGCCCCACCGACAGGGTCTATGGCTACACCTTC; cdr3_aa: CASSPTDRVYGYTF
clone_size: few; v_call: TRBV5-1; j_call: TRBJ2-1; d_call: TRBD1; cdr3_nt: TGCGCCAGCAGCCGGGGACAGGGGAGCTCCTACAATGAGCAGTTCTTC; cdr3_aa: CASSRGQGSSYNEQFF
clone_size: .; v_call: TRBV30; j_call: TRBJ2-2; d_call: .; cdr3_nt: TGTGCCTGGAGTCTTTCGAACACCGGGGAGCTGTTTTTT; cdr3_aa: CAWSLSNTGELFF
clone_size: .; v_call: TRBV2; j_call: TRBJ2-1; d_call: TRBD1; cdr3_nt: TGTGCCAGCAGGGGGCGCATATTCGGACAGGGACTTTACAATGAGCAGTTCTTC; cdr3_aa: CASRGRIFGQGLYNEQFF
clone_size: few; v_call: TRBV7-9; j_call: TRBJ1-2; d_call: .; cdr3_nt: TGTGCCAGCAGCCCCGGCGGGGGGAACTATGGCTACACCTTC; cdr3_aa: CASSPGGGNYGYTF